The 30 T cell receptor beta chains presented below share a single source sample, sequenced in a study of memory CD8 T cells in hepatitis C reinfection. Time point specified: late/post reinfection, 12 to 24 weeks after detection. TCR sequencing was done directly ex vivo on sorted cells, without expansion in vitro. TCRdb keeps only in-frame clones here, not all; method: immunoSEQ multiplex PCR. The profile shows approximately 49,000 clones, roughly 89% of them singletons. Input material: naive CD8+ T cells sorted from blood. The receptors stem from a man aged 18-30 years with hepatitis C virus infection.

This sequence joins TRBV4-1 and TRBJ1-3; D gene uncertain. Trimming took 1 base from V and 4 from J, leaving 11 bases between them. CDR3 length equals 15 residues. The V gene's germline CDR1 is MGHRA and CDR2 YSYEKL. The CDR3 sequence: CASSQVGDSGNTIYF. DNA of the CDR3: TGCGCCAGCAGCCAAGTCGGAGATTCGGGAAACACCATATATTTT.

This chain links TRBV30 with TRBJ2-3, with 7 bases identical to TRBD2. After removal of 0 bases from V and 1 base from J, the junction contained 4 bases not matched to a gene. Germline V gene sequence: CDR1 GTSNPN, CDR2 SVGIG (reference sequence). This CDR3 has 15 residues. The CDR3 sequence is CAWSVSRGGTDTQYF. The CDR3 bases are TGTGCCTGGAGTGTAAGTCGGGGGGGCACAGATACGCAGTATTTT.

J is TRBJ2-5 and V is TRBV11-2; 7 nucleotides align to TRBD1. Per germline, CDR1 SGHAT and CDR2 FQNNGV. CDR3 length: 17 residues. V gave up 4 bases and J gave up 0 bases; unmatched junction bases: 11. CDR3 sequence: CASSSSHGQANQETQYF. In DNA form, the CDR3 reads TGTGCCAGCAGCTCTTCCCACGGACAGGCGAACCAAGAGACCCAGTACTTC.

V is TRBV2 and J is TRBJ2-3; 10 bases line up with TRBD2. This CDR3 is built from 16 residues. Germline V lookup: CDR1 SNHLY, CDR2 FYNNEI. Germline trimming cut 3 bases from V and 5 bases from J; bases unmatched to any gene: 8. CDR3 in amino acids: CASSDPSGGERDTQYF. For the CDR3, the DNA is TGTGCCAGCAGTGACCCCAGCGGGGGGGAGAGAGATACGCAGTATTTT.

The rearrangement links TRBV12-1 to TRBJ1-4; the table's D call, TRBD1, was not checked against the DNA. TRBV12-1 is tagged as a pseudogene. The CDR3 consists of 15 residues. The DNA for the CDR3 is TGTGCCAGCAGCTTTGGAGGGGGAATGAGTGAAAAACTGTTTTTT. Translation: CASSFGGGMSEKLFF.

The V and J genes are TRBV6-6 and TRBJ1-1; 7 nucleotides agree with TRBD1. V shed 0 bases, J shed 4 bases, and the junction held 2 bases outside the gene matches. The CDR3 has 14 amino acids. Germline V gene sequence: CDR1 MNHNY, CDR2 SVGAGI (reference sequence). CDR3 in amino acids: CASSYSQGITEAFF. In nucleotides, the CDR3 is TGTGCCAGCAGTTACTCACAGGGGATCACTGAAGCTTTCTTT.

This chain joins TRBV11-3 and TRBJ2-5; tentative D call: TRBD2 (5 bases). The CDR3 has 16 residues. Trimming left V 5 bases short and J 0 bases short, with 16 bases between. Per the germline V gene, CDR1 is SGHNT and CDR2 is YENEEA. The CDR3 DNA follows: TGTGCCAGCAGCCCCGGGAAAGAGGGCAACCAAGAGACCCAGTACTTC. Translation: CASSPGKEGNQETQYF.

To note about this clone: This sample also contains other DNA sequences that code for the same CDR3. The rearrangement links TRBV27 to TRBJ2-1, with unresolved D. This CDR3 region has 14 residues. CDR1 and CDR2 from the germline V gene are MNHEY and SMNVEV (reference sequence). Deletions cut 6 bases from V and 3 bases from J, with 12 bases between. The CDR3: CASSSSGNYNEQFF. The CDR3 DNA is TGTGCCAGCAGCAGTTCTGGCAACTACAATGAGCAGTTCTTC.

The chain carries TRBV11-2 and TRBJ1-1; D not certain. The length of the CDR3 is 15 residues. Trimming shortened V by 0 bases and J by 1 base, and 9 bases separated the two germline ends. CDR1 SGHAT and CDR2 FQNNGV come from the germline V gene. DNA of the CDR3: TGTGCCAGCAGCTTAGATCCAAACAGGAACACTGAAGCTTTCTTT. It codes for CASSLDPNRNTEAFF.

On this clone itself: An end of the junction does not agree with germline; a read error may underlie this. This chain joins TRBV7-9 and TRBJ2-6; 8 bases are shared with TRBD1. Germline CDR1 is SEHNR and CDR2 is FQNEAQ (reference sequence). The CDR3 is 17 amino acids. CDR3 bases: TGTGCCAGCCCTCCAGGGACAGGAGACTCTGGGGCCAACGTCCCGACTTTC. It translates to CASPPGTGDSGANVPTF. Combining the CDR3 with reference TRBV7-9 and TRBJ2-6 gives the whole variable domain DTGVSQNPRHKITKRGQNVTFRCDPISEHNRLYWYRQTLGQGPEFLTYFQNEAQLEKSRLLSDRFSAERPKGSFSTLEIQRTEQGDSAMYLCASPPGTGDSGANVPTFGAGSRLTVL.

This rearrangement joins TRBV11-2 to TRBJ2-7; no clear D. V was cut by 1 base and J by 8 bases, with 15 bases left in between. Looked up from germline, CDR1 is SGHAT and CDR2 is FQNNGV. The length of the CDR3 is 14 residues. The DNA of the CDR3 is TGTGCCAGCAGCTTAGCTACAGCTTCAAGCAAGCAGTACGTC. This translates into CASSLATASSKQYV.

The CDR3 loop is CASSWQGQEVAFF. The CDR3 DNA reads as TGTGCCAGCAGCTGGCAAGGACAGGAGGTAGCTTTCTTT. The V gene is TRBV5-6, the J gene TRBJ1-1; 7 bases are a match to TRBD1. V was clipped by 3 bases and J by 10 bases; unmatched bases: 9. The CDR3 is 13 residues long. CDR1 is SGHDT and CDR2 is YYEEEE in the germline V gene.

This clone appeared a single time. CDR3 coding DNA: TGTGCCAGCAGCGTAGATAGCGGGAGGTACAATGAGCAGTTCTTC. Amino acids: CASSVDSGRYNEQFF. V usage is TRBV9 and J usage is TRBJ2-1, with TRBD2 matching 10 bases. Looked up from germline, CDR1 is SGDLS and CDR2 is YYNGEE. The CDR3 is 15 amino acids. Trimming removed 0 bases from V and 4 bases from J; junction bases left unmatched: 1.

This sequence joins TRBV28 and TRBJ2-7; 8 nucleotides match TRBD2. The junction had 13 bases not matched to a gene; V was cut back by 5 bases and J by 4 bases. Per germline, CDR1 MDHEN and CDR2 SYDVKM. The length of the CDR3 is 16 residues. The CDR3 sequence: CASSPSTSGSRYEQYF. The CDR3 coding sequence is TGTGCCAGCAGTCCCTCAACCAGCGGGAGTAGGTACGAGCAGTACTTC.

This sequence joins TRBV6-5 and TRBJ2-7; TRBD2 aligns across 11 bases. The trim removed 7 bases at V and 0 bases at J, leaving 5 bases unmatched. CDR1 and CDR2 (germline): MNHEY, SVGAGI. The CDR3 spans 15 residues. This CDR3 is CASTPTSGISYEQYF. The CDR3 DNA reads TGTGCCAGCACCCCGACTAGCGGGATCTCCTACGAGCAGTACTTC.

This clone came up a few times. V and J are TRBV6-6 and TRBJ2-3; 8 bases line up with TRBD2. The length of the CDR3 is 15 residues. Germline loops: CDR1 MNHNY, CDR2 SVGAGI (reference sequence). V shed 5 bases and J 1 base; nucleotides not matched to a gene: 5. The CDR3 coding sequence is TGTGCCAGCAGTCGGGAGGGCCCTGGCACAGATACGCAGTATTTT. Protein product: CASSREGPGTDTQYF.

The chain joins TRBV2 to TRBJ2-7; D perhaps matches TRBD2 (5 bases). Trimming removed 2 bases from V and 0 bases from J, with 8 bases in between. The CDR3 covers 14 residues. Germline V gene lookup returns CDR1 SNHLY and CDR2 FYNNEI. This CDR3 is CASSEPEGSYEQYF. Written as DNA, the CDR3 is TGTGCCAGCAGTGAACCAGAGGGCTCCTACGAGCAGTACTTC.

This clone was seen just once. The chain employs TRBV19 and TRBJ2-1; 8 bases fit TRBD2. This CDR3 contains 16 residues. Germline lookup yields CDR1 LNHDA and CDR2 SQIVND (reference sequence). With V trimmed by 7 bases and J by 1 base, 9 bases remained unmatched. The chain's CDR3 is CASKAGRADSYNEQFF. The CDR3 nucleotides read TGTGCCAGTAAGGCCGGGAGGGCCGATTCCTACAATGAGCAGTTCTTC.

This clone was seen only a few times. The V call is TRBV4-1, the J call TRBJ1-5; TRBD1 matches 10 bases. Germline V gene sequence: CDR1 MGHRA, CDR2 YSYEKL. The length of the CDR3 is 16 residues. With 3 bases clipped from V and 2 bases from J, the junction kept 4 bases outside the gene matches. The CDR3 loop is CASSQRGQGGNQPQHF. As DNA, the CDR3 is TGCGCCAGCAGCCAGCGAGGACAGGGGGGCAATCAGCCCCAGCATTTT.

J is TRBJ2-1 and V is TRBV7-9, with D possibly matching TRBD2 (5 bases). This CDR3 region has 13 residues. The V gene lost 5 bases and the J gene lost 7 bases, with 12 bases spanning the gap. CDR1 and CDR2 (germline): SEHNR, FQNEAQ (reference sequence). CDR3 loop: CASSGFEGNEQFF. In nucleotides, the CDR3 is TGTGCCAGCAGCGGATTTGAGGGTAATGAGCAGTTCTTC.

This rearrangement joins TRBV11-2 to TRBJ2-5, with 9 bases aligning to TRBD2. The ends lost 0 bases at V and 1 base at J; junction bases unmatched: 3. Germline CDR1 reads SGHAT; CDR2 reads FQNNGV. CDR3 length: 16 residues. The CDR3 spells CASSLDALAGQETQYF. Here the CDR3 DNA reads TGTGCCAGCAGCTTAGACGCACTAGCGGGCCAAGAGACCCAGTACTTC. Variable domain in full (rest from reference TRBV11-2 and TRBJ2-5): EAGVAQSPRYKIIEKRQSVAFWCNPISGHATLYWYQQILGQGPKLLIQFQNNGVVDDSQLPKDRFSAERLKGVDSTLKIQPAKLEDSAVYLCASSLDALAGQETQYFGPGTRLLVL.

The rearrangement uses TRBV4-1 and TRBJ1-5; a possible D gene is TRBD1 (5 bases). The CDR3 has 15 amino acids. Deletions cut 4 bases from V and 3 bases from J, with 13 bases between. Germline CDR1 MGHRA, CDR2 YSYEKL. The CDR3 DNA sequence: TGCGCCAGCAGCCCTCAGTGGGGGGACAATCAGCCCCAGCATTTT. Its protein product is CASSPQWGDNQPQHF.

The DNA for the CDR3 is TGTGCCAGCACTAGAGGGCTGGCAGAGACCCAGTACTTC. Its translation is CASTRGLAETQYF. The chain links TRBV7-9 to TRBJ2-5; D perhaps matches TRBD2 (5 bases). The CDR3 is 13 amino acids. Between the trimmed V and J ends, which lost 7 bases and 4 bases, there was a span of 13 bases. Germline CDR1 SEHNR, CDR2 FQNEAQ (reference sequence).

Written as DNA, the CDR3 is TGTGCCAGCAGCCAAGATGAACAGTTCCACAATGAGCAGTTCTTC. It codes for CASSQDEQFHNEQFF. The V gene is TRBV14, the J gene TRBJ2-1, with D hard to call. CDR1 and CDR2 from the germline V gene are SGHDN and FVKESK. V was pared by 0 bases and J by 5 bases, with 11 bases between. The CDR3 sequence is 15 residues long.

V is TRBV7-2 and J is TRBJ2-1; D may be TRBD2 (6 bases). Per the germline V gene, CDR1 is SGHTA and CDR2 is FQGNSA. Trimming removed 3 bases at V and 5 bases at J, with 11 bases between. The CDR3 is 14 residues long. The CDR3 DNA sequence: TGTGCCAGCAGCTTCGGGACTCATAACAATGAGCAGTTCTTC. Encoded protein: CASSFGTHNNEQFF.

The chain links TRBV19 to TRBJ2-1; no reliable D call. This CDR3 spans 13 amino acids. V lost 1 base and J 4 bases, leaving 5 bases between the germline ends. CDR1 LNHDA and CDR2 SQIVND come from the germline V gene (reference sequence). The CDR3 is CASSIADYNEQFF. CDR3 DNA: TGTGCCAGTAGTATAGCAGATTACAATGAGCAGTTCTTC.

For the CDR3, the DNA is TGTGCCAGCAGCTCCCCCAGGGGGGAAGAGGAGACCCAGTACTTC. Translated: CASSSPRGEEETQYF. The chain has TRBV5-4 and TRBJ2-5, with D maybe TRBD1 (7 bases). CDR3 length: 15 residues. Germline CDR1 is SGHNT and CDR2 is YYREEE (reference sequence). Trimming took off 3 bases at V and 5 bases at J, with 17 bases between the two ends.

The rearrangement uses TRBV21-1 and TRBJ2-1; the table assigns TRBD2, which was not confirmed against the DNA. TRBV21-1 is tagged as a pseudogene. This CDR3 contains 16 residues. The CDR3 is CASSKMLVVSYNEQFF. The CDR3 coding sequence is TGTGCCAGCAGCAAAATGCTGGTAGTCTCCTACAATGAGCAGTTCTTC.

This rearrangement joins TRBV4-1 to TRBJ1-5; no clear D. The CDR3 runs to 15 residues. Germline V gives CDR1 MGHRA, CDR2 YSYEKL. V dropped 0 bases and J dropped 3 bases, with 9 bases sitting between them. The CDR3, as DNA: TGCGCCAGCAGCCAAGAGTGGCTTGACAATCAGCCCCAGCATTTT. This gives the protein CASSQEWLDNQPQHF.

V and J are TRBV19 and TRBJ2-7; 8 bases line up with TRBD1. The J segment lost 0 bases and the V segment lost 2 bases, leaving 3 bases of the junction unmatched. The CDR3 totals 15 residues. Germline V gene sequence: CDR1 LNHDA, CDR2 SQIVND (reference sequence). The CDR3 nucleotides are TGTGCCAGTAGTATAACCGGGACAGGCTCCTACGAGCAGTACTTC. This sequence encodes CASSITGTGSYEQYF.